The rows below give T cell receptor beta chains drawn from one sample of a study of T cells in Graves' hyperthyroidism and ophthalmopathy. Using its own MiXCR run on the multiplex PCR reads, TCRdb lists one record per CDR3 protein. This table holds 700,000 or so distinct CDR3 sequences, about 15% found once. The source material was blood. The receptors here all came from a man aged 18-30 years with Graves' hyperthyroidism. Each CDR3 is given with its conserved first and last residue.

v_gene,j_gene,CDR3aa
TRBV30,TRBJ2-7,CAWSGTAGRSSYEQYF
TRBV20-1,TRBJ2-7,CSARDLQGQGRYEQYF
TRBV4-2,TRBJ2-5,CASSSLTGVYQETQYF
TRBV6-2/TRBV6-3,TRBJ2-5,CASSGGLTSGKETQYF
TRBV20-1,TRBJ2-3,CSARVSGNTDTQYF
TRBV7-9,TRBJ2-7,CASSTFDYEQYF
TRBV30,TRBJ2-7,CAWTGGTRDEQYF
TRBV12-5,TRBJ2-5,CASGLVLAGGPLETQYF
TRBV6-1,TRBJ1-2,CASSSGGYDYGYTF
TRBV6-1,TRBJ1-1,CAIQQGLGTEAFF
TRBV28,TRBJ2-7,CASSLSALREKNEQYF
TRBV28,TRBJ1-5,CASSPYDLYSNQPRHF
TRBV7-6,TRBJ2-2,CASSLEAEANTGELFF
TRBV7-2,TRBJ2-6,CASSTTSLGANVLTF
TRBV20-1,TRBJ2-1,CSATSGPGGEQFF
TRBV6-1,TRBJ2-3,CASSWRLAGDTQYF
TRBV12-3/TRBV12-4,TRBJ1-5,CASTLKGGFNQPQHF
TRBV7-2,TRBJ2-7,CASSTRQGRNEQYF